This T cell receptor (beta chain) stems from a study of blood T cells in healthy people across ages. A second PCR of about 6 to 12 cycles used a sample-barcoded 5' primer and a J-beta primer mix. With 12 random nucleotides, a template-switch adaptor tagged each individual cDNA molecule. TCRdb re-analysed the 5' RACE reads in MiXCR, keeping a single row per CDR3 protein. The table lists 650,000 to 800,000 distinct CDR3 sequences, about 51% of them singletons. Study-wide results and caveats: Unsorted PBMCs blocked a conclusive comparison of naive and antigen-experienced cells. Diversity estimated from one million T cells was considered an underestimate.

V was cut by 5 bases and J by 7 bases, with 15 bases left in between. The CDR3 extends over 13 amino acids. Of note for this clonotype: The antigen remains unidentified.

The J gene is TRBJ2-7, the V gene TRBV12-3 or TRBV12-4; maybe TRBD1 (6 bases). This receptor was obtained from a woman at least 80 years old in good health. Sequenced material: blood. The CDR3 protein is CASSLGAGREQYF. The CDR3, as DNA: TGTGCCAGCAGTCTGGGGGCAGGGAGAGAGCAGTACTTC.